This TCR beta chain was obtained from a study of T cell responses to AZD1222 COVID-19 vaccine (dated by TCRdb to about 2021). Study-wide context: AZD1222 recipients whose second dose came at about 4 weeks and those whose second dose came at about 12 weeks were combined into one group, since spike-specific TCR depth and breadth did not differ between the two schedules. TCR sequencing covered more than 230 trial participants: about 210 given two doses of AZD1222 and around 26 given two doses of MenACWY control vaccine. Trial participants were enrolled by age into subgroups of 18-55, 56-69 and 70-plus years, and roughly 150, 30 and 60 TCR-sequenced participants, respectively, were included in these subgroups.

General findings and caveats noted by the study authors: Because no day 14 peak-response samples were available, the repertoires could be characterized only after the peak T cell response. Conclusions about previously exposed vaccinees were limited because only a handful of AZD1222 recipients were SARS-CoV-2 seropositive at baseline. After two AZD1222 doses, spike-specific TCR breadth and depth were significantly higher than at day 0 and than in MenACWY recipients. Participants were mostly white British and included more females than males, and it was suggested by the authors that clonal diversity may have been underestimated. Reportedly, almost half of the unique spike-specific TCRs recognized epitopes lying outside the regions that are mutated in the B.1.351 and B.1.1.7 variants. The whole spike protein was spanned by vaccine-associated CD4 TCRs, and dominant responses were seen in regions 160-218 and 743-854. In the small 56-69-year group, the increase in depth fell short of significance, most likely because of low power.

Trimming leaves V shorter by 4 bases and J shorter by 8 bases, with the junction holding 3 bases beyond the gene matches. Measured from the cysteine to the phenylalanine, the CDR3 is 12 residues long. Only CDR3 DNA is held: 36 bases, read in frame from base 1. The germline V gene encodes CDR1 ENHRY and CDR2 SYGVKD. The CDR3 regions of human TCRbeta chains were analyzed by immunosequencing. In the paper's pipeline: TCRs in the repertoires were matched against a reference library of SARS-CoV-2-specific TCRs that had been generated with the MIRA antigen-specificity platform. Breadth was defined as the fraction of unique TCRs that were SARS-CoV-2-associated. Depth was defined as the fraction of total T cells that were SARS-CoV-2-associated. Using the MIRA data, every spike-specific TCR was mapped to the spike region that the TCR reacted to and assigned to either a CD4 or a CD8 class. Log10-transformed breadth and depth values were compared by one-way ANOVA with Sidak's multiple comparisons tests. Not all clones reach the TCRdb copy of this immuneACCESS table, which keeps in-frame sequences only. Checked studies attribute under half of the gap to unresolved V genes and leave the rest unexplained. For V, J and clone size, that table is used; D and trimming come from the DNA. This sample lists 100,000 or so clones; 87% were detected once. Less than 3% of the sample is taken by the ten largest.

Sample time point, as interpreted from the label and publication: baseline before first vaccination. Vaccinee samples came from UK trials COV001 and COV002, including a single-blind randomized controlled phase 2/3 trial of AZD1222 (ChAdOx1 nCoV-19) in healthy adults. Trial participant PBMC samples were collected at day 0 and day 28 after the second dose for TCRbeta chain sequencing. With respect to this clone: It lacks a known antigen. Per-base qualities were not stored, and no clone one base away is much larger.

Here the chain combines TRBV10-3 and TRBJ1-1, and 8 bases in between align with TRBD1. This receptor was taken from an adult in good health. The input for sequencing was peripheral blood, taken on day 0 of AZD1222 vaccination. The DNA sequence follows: TGTGCCATCAGTGGGACAGGGCGGGAAGCTTTCTTT. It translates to CAISGTGREAFF.